Shown below are 27 T cell receptor beta chains from a single sample sequenced in a study of regulatory T cells. Overall study results and limits: In CD3G-deficient patients, conventional CD4+ T cells were enriched for hydrophobic CDR3 residues at positions 6 and 7.

Primers: 52 TRBV forward and 13 TRBJ reverse. The assay was immunoSEQ multiplex PCR, and TCRdb's table has in-frame clones only and misses some. The table includes about 34,000 clones, about 93% detected once. No cognate antigen is known for these TCRs. The specimen sequenced was conventional CD4+ T cells sorted from blood. These receptors came from a child aged 2 to 10 with CD3G deficiency.

The V gene is TRBV30, the J gene TRBJ2-1, with a possible D match to TRBD2 (5 bases). The germline V and J ends were trimmed by 3 bases and 3 bases, with 18 bases remaining between them. This CDR3 spans 16 amino acids. Germline CDR1 is GTSNPN and CDR2 is SVGIG (reference sequence). The CDR3 reads CAWSISTSRIYNEQFF. As DNA, the CDR3 is TGTGCCTGGAGCATCAGTACTAGTCGAATCTACAATGAGCAGTTCTTC.

The chain joins TRBV28 to TRBJ1-2; tentatively, D is TRBD1 (5 bases). Germline V CDR1 and CDR2: MDHEN, SYDVKM. The CDR3 totals 15 residues. Trimming shortened V by 5 bases and J by 4 bases, and 17 bases separated the two germline ends. CDR3 sequence (DNA): TGTGCCAGCAGTCGCACGGACACCCGATCCTATGGCTACACCTTC. Translating it yields CASSRTDTRSYGYTF.

The chain uses TRBV19 and TRBJ2-2; weak D call: TRBD1 (6 bases). Trimming shortened V by 3 bases and J by 3 bases, and 14 bases separated the two germline ends. Germline V lookup: CDR1 LNHDA, CDR2 SQIVND (reference sequence). The CDR3 loop spans 16 amino acids. The CDR3 is CASSIFRTAYTGELFF. The CDR3 coding sequence is TGTGCCAGTAGTATTTTCCGGACAGCGTACACCGGGGAGCTGTTTTTT.

V and J are TRBV6-1 and TRBJ1-2; 8 nucleotides line up with TRBD1. The germline gives CDR1 MNHNS, CDR2 SASEGT. The CDR3 is 13 residues long. V shed 6 bases, J shed 7 bases, and the junction held 7 bases outside the gene matches. CDR3 residues: CASRVGQGAGYTF. CDR3 nucleotides: TGTGCCAGCAGGGTCGGACAGGGTGCTGGCTACACCTTC.

V gene TRBV7-8 combines with J gene TRBJ1-1; D uncertain. V was clipped by 4 bases and J by 6 bases, with 12 bases between them. CDR1 is SGHVS and CDR2 is FQNEAQ in the germline V gene. There are 13 residues in the CDR3. The CDR3 sequence is CASSSVPGAEAFF. In nucleotides, the CDR3 is TGTGCCAGCAGCTCGGTACCTGGCGCTGAAGCTTTCTTT.

The chain couples TRBV10-3 to TRBJ2-6; D may be TRBD1 or TRBD2 (5 bases each). The V end was cut by 0 bases, the J end by 0 bases, with 9 bases between. Germline lookup yields CDR1 ENHRY and CDR2 SYGVKD. CDR3 length: 17 residues. The CDR3 coding sequence is TGTGCCATCAGTGAGTCGGGGGTTGGCTCTGGGGCCAACGTCCTGACTTTC. Translation gives CAISESGVGSGANVLTF.

CDR3 sequence reads: CASTAGASYEQYF. As DNA, the CDR3 is TGTGCCAGCACCGCGGGGGCGTCCTACGAGCAGTACTTC. This chain connects TRBV28 to TRBJ2-7; a weak D match, TRBD2 (7 bases). The CDR3 is 13 amino acids. Trimming left V 7 bases short and J 1 base short, with 11 bases between. Germline CDR1 and CDR2: MDHEN and SYDVKM.

J is TRBJ2-7 and V is TRBV6-1; D may be TRBD2 (6 bases). V was pared by 5 bases and J by 5 bases, with 19 bases between. CDR1 MNHNS and CDR2 SASEGT come from the germline V gene. This CDR3 comprises 15 residues. The CDR3, as DNA: TGTGCCAGCAGTCGAGGGACCCGCGGGATAGACGAGCAGTACTTC. This translates into CASSRGTRGIDEQYF.

The chain employs TRBV5-1 and TRBJ2-3; 8 bases map to TRBD2. V dropped 4 bases and J dropped 5; count of bases not matched to a gene: 3. This CDR3 region has 13 residues. The germline CDR1 and CDR2 sequences are SGHRS and YFSETQ. CDR3 amino acids: CASSTGLVDTQYF. Written as DNA, the CDR3 is TGCGCCAGCAGCACGGGACTAGTAGATACGCAGTATTTT.

The V and J genes are TRBV6-1 and TRBJ1-5; 7 bases are a match to TRBD1. The germline V gene encodes CDR1 MNHNS and CDR2 SASEGT. This CDR3 has 13 residues. V lost 7 bases, J lost 5 bases, and 5 bases stayed unmatched. CDR3: CASKSTGDQPQHF. The CDR3 coding sequence is TGTGCCAGCAAAAGTACAGGGGATCAGCCCCAGCATTTT.

The rearrangement uses TRBV6-1 and TRBJ2-5; tentative D call: TRBD2 (6 bases). Germline V CDR1 and CDR2: MNHNS, SASEGT. The CDR3 is 13 residues long. V gave up 6 bases and J gave up 2 bases, with 10 bases separating them. The CDR3 here is CASRPGLQETQYF. The CDR3 bases are TGTGCCAGCAGGCCGGGACTTCAAGAGACCCAGTACTTC.

The rearrangement joins TRBV6-1 to TRBJ2-4, with 7 positions matching TRBD2. The length of the CDR3 is 15 residues. Germline CDR1 is MNHNS and CDR2 is SASEGT. The J segment lost 4 bases and the V segment lost 4 bases, leaving 7 bases of the junction unmatched. The DNA for the CDR3 is TGTGCCAGCAGTGTTCCTAGCGGTTCAAAAAACATTCAGTACTTC. It specifies CASSVPSGSKNIQYF.

The chain is built from TRBV7-2 and TRBJ2-6; D is unresolved. Trimming took off 3 bases at V and 0 bases at J, with 9 bases between the two ends. There are 16 residues in the CDR3. Germline CDR1 and CDR2: SGHTA and FQGNSA. This CDR3 reads CASSFKPRSGANVLTF. The CDR3 DNA reads TGTGCCAGCAGCTTTAAGCCCCGCTCTGGGGCCAACGTCCTGACTTTC.

This chain joins TRBV27 and TRBJ1-1, with D hard to call. V gave up 6 bases and J gave up 4 bases, with 15 bases separating them. CDR3 length equals 14 residues. CDR1 is MNHEY, CDR2 SMNVEV, per germline (reference sequence). The CDR3 reads CASSPRGWGTEAFF. In nucleotides, the CDR3 is TGTGCCAGCAGCCCACGGGGATGGGGCACTGAAGCTTTCTTT.

The V and J genes are TRBV28 and TRBJ2-7, with D possibly being TRBD2 (6 bases). The CDR3 has 14 residues. Germline V gene sequence: CDR1 MDHEN, CDR2 SYDVKM. Trimming shortened V by 3 bases and J by 2 bases, and 11 bases separated the two germline ends. The CDR3 region is CASSLRTTPYEQYF. CDR3 nucleotide sequence: TGTGCCAGCAGTTTGCGGACTACGCCCTACGAGCAGTACTTC.

The chain recombines TRBV20-1 with TRBJ2-5; the D gene is possibly TRBD1 (5 bases). Germline CDR1 DFQATT, CDR2 SNEGSKA (reference sequence). V was shortened by 6 bases and J by 7 bases, with 12 bases between the two germline ends. CDR3 length: 11 residues. CDR3 region: CSAELRGTQYF. For the CDR3, the DNA is TGCAGTGCCGAACTAAGGGGGACCCAGTACTTC.

The chain joins TRBV28 to TRBJ2-7; D might be TRBD1 (6 bases). The V end lost 5 bases, the J end lost 6 bases, and 11 bases lay between the germline ends. The CDR3 is 12 amino acids. CDR1 is MDHEN, CDR2 SYDVKM, per germline. CDR3 amino acids: CASSTTGREQYF. In DNA, the CDR3 is TGTGCCAGCAGTACCACAGGGCGCGAGCAGTACTTC.

The V gene is TRBV28, the J gene TRBJ2-7; no clear D gene. V was cut by 7 bases and J by 5 bases, with 15 bases left in between. CDR3 size: 13 residues. Germline-derived CDR1 and CDR2 are MDHEN and SYDVKM. This chain's CDR3 is CASTSLGSDEQYF. The CDR3 bases are TGTGCCAGCACTTCTCTCGGGTCGGACGAGCAGTACTTC.

The gene calls are TRBV11-1 and TRBJ2-7, with D tentatively TRBD1 (5 bases). The CDR3 is 15 residues long. V gave up 5 bases and J gave up 3 bases, with 17 bases separating them. Germline V lookup: CDR1 SGHAT, CDR2 FQDESV (reference sequence). CDR3 loop: CASSVGYTGLYEQYF. The CDR3 DNA sequence: TGTGCCAGCAGCGTAGGGTATACAGGCCTCTACGAGCAGTACTTC.

The chain has TRBV28 and TRBJ2-1; 9 nucleotides match TRBD2. This CDR3 has 15 residues. The germline CDR1 and CDR2 sequences are MDHEN and SYDVKM. The V gene end was trimmed by 4 bases and the J gene end by 4 bases; junction bases not matched to a gene: 5. The CDR3 bases are TGTGCCAGCAGTTCGGGCGGGAGGGCTTACAATGAGCAGTTCTTC. It yields the protein CASSSGGRAYNEQFF.

V is TRBV28 and J is TRBJ1-3, with D maybe TRBD1 (5 bases). Looked up from germline, CDR1 is MDHEN and CDR2 is SYDVKM. The ends were cut back, 2 bases at V and 0 bases at J, with 8 bases in the middle. The CDR3 is made up of 15 amino acids. The CDR3 loop is CASSLRGNSGNTIYF. The DNA of the CDR3 is TGTGCCAGCAGTTTAAGGGGTAACTCTGGAAACACCATATATTTT.

V gene TRBV6-1 combines with J gene TRBJ1-2; TRBD1 matches at 7 bases. This CDR3 is 13 amino acids long. Losses at the gene ends were 9 bases for V and 0 bases for J; bases not matched to a gene: 4. Germline CDR1 MNHNS, CDR2 SASEGT. CDR3 loop: CASQGTANYGYTF. The DNA for the CDR3 is TGTGCCAGTCAGGGGACAGCTAACTATGGCTACACCTTC.

The chain recombines TRBV28 with TRBJ1-2; weak D call: TRBD1 (5 bases). The CDR3 totals 18 residues. Trimming removed 3 bases from V and 2 bases from J, with 22 bases in between. Germline V gene sequence: CDR1 MDHEN, CDR2 SYDVKM. The DNA of the CDR3 is TGTGCCAGCAGTTTTATCCGGGGGACCCGACCTGAGAACTATGGCTACACCTTC. Protein sequence: CASSFIRGTRPENYGYTF.

The gene calls are TRBV28 and TRBJ2-7; perhaps TRBD1 as D (6 bases). CDR1 and CDR2 from the germline V gene are MDHEN and SYDVKM. Trimming stripped 1 base from V and 13 bases from J, with 17 bases between. CDR3 size: 13 residues. The DNA of the CDR3 is TGTGCCAGCAGTTTATCTCAGGACAGCAGACTATACTTC. Translating it yields CASSLSQDSRLYF.

The chain recombines TRBV5-1 with TRBJ2-1; 10 nucleotides align to TRBD2. The CDR3 is 16 amino acids. The germline V gene has CDR1 SGHRS and CDR2 YFSETQ. Trimming cost V 4 bases and J 6 bases; bases outside gene matches: 10. CDR3 amino acids: CASSPGGSGRINEQFF. Here the CDR3 DNA reads TGCGCCAGCAGCCCGGGTGGTAGCGGGAGGATCAATGAGCAGTTCTTC.

The V call is TRBV6-1, the J call TRBJ2-7; 10 nucleotides agree with TRBD1. CDR3 length: 14 amino acids. Germline lookup yields CDR1 MNHNS and CDR2 SASEGT. J gave up 5 bases and V 6 bases, and 7 bases lay outside the gene matches. CDR3 loop: CASSRQGAINEQYF. CDR3 nucleotides: TGTGCCAGCAGCCGACAGGGGGCTATAAACGAGCAGTACTTC.

The chain uses TRBV6-5 and TRBJ2-7, with 9 positions matching TRBD1. Trimming cost V 6 bases and J 6 bases; bases outside gene matches: 6. CDR1 is MNHEY, CDR2 SVGAGI, per germline. CDR3 size: 13 residues. The CDR3 DNA is TGTGCCAGCAGCCGGGACAGGGCCAGCGAGCAGTACTTC. Protein product: CASSRDRASEQYF.